This TCR beta chain was captured in a study of T cell changes during pregnancy in multiple sclerosis. Using immunoSEQ multiplex PCR, the repertoire was profiled, and TCRdb retains in-frame clones only, with some absent. The table shows approximately 53,000 clones, with about 93% occurring only once. Sequences were derived from CD4+ T cells from peripheral blood mononuclear cells, sampled in the second trimester of pregnancy. The TCR comes from a female donor with multiple sclerosis, enrolled in a pregnancy study.

In DNA form, the CDR3 reads TGTGCCAGCAGCCTCGGGACAGGAGCTGCCGTTCGTTCACCCCTCCACTTT. It codes for CASSLGTGAAVRSPLHF. The genes are TRBV14 and TRBJ1-6; TRBD1 aligns across 8 bases. This CDR3 is built from 17 residues. Germline V lookup: CDR1 SGHDN, CDR2 FVKESK. V was clipped by 4 bases and J by 9 bases; unmatched bases: 14. Using reference TRBV14 and TRBJ1-6 for the parts outside the CDR3, the full variable domain is EAGVTQFPSHSVIEKGQTVTLRCDPISGHDNLYWYRRVMGKEIKFLLHFVKESKQDESGMPNNRFLAERTGGTYSTLKVQPAELEDSGVYFCASSLGTGAAVRSPLHFGNGTRLTVT.